The rows below give T cell receptor beta chains drawn from one sample of a study of technical replicates of blood from a few donors. Assay: immunoSEQ multiplex PCR; the TCRdb copy retains only in-frame clones and omits some. The data hold approximately 100,000 clones, with nearly 96% observed a single time. Sequencing input: T cells isolated from PBMCs. These receptors were taken from a human donor in good health. Both conserved end residues are part of each CDR3. Each record gives: V gene, CDR3 length, J gene, clone size, D gene, CDR3 protein, CDR3 DNA. A D gene is named only where the DNA matches it firmly. Expanded clones are given a class, and other clones once, few, many or no size at all.

TRBV10-3	13	TRBJ2-5	-	-	CAISETVQETQYF	TGTGCCATCAGTGAGACAGTCCAAGAGACCCAGTACTTC
TRBV4-1	15	TRBJ2-7	-	TRBD1	CASSQSRTGSYEQYF	TGCGCCAGCAGCCAATCGCGGACAGGATCCTACGAGCAGTACTTC
TRBV10-1	13	TRBJ1-5	once	-	CASSAFSNQPQHF	TGCGCCAGCAGTGCCTTTTCCAATCAGCCCCAGCATTTT
TRBV2	15	TRBJ2-3	-	-	CASSVSGIGTDTQYF	TGTGCCAGCAGTGTCTCGGGGATCGGAACAGATACGCAGTATTTT
TRBV5-1	14	TRBJ1-1	-	-	CASSLVAENTEAFF	TGCGCCAGCAGCTTGGTGGCAGAAAACACTGAAGCTTTCTTT
TRBV27	16	TRBJ1-2	-	-	CASSSLETLLNYGYTF	TGTGCCAGCAGTTCCTTGGAGACCCTCCTTAACTATGGCTACACCTTC
TRBV28	15	TRBJ1-2	-	-	CASSLSPPGRLGYTF	TGTGCCAGCAGTTTATCCCCCCCTGGCAGGCTTGGCTACACCTTC
TRBV13	15	TRBJ1-3	once	-	CASSLWAFSGNTIYF	TGTGCCAGCAGCTTGTGGGCCTTCTCTGGAAACACCATATATTTT
TRBV2	14	TRBJ2-7	once	-	CASEDYQSTYEQYF	TGTGCCAGCGAAGACTACCAAAGTACCTACGAGCAGTACTTC
TRBV15	14	TRBJ2-2	-	-	CATSRDSGTGELFF	TGTGCCACCAGCAGAGATTCGGGTACCGGGGAGCTGTTTTTT
TRBV19	15	TRBJ2-2	once	TRBD2	CASSVGGRINGELFF	TGTGCCAGTAGCGTGGGCGGGAGAATAAACGGGGAGCTGTTTTTT
TRBV5-4	16	TRBJ2-7	-	TRBD2	CASSSGRGSSSYEQYF	TGTGCCAGCAGCTCCGGGCGGGGGTCCAGCTCCTACGAGCAGTACTTC
TRBV23-1	15	TRBJ1-3	-	-	CASSLLTVTGNTIYF	TGCGCCAGCAGTCTACTGACTGTGACTGGAAACACCATATATTTT
TRBV11-3	15	TRBJ1-1	-	TRBD1	CASSSGTAANTEAFF	TGTGCCAGCAGCTCCGGGACAGCCGCGAACACTGAAGCTTTCTTT
TRBV5-1	13	TRBJ1-1	-	-	CASSLVGRSFPFF	TGCGCCAGCAGCTTAGTAGGGAGGTCGTTTCCTTTCTTT
TRBV13	17	TRBJ2-3	-	-	CASFPSAGTLGTDTQYF	TGTGCCAGCTTCCCCAGCGCGGGAACATTGGGCACAGATACGCAGTATTTT
TRBV11-2	14	TRBJ2-1	-	-	CASSPGIVANEQFF	TGTGCCAGCAGCCCCGGGATCGTTGCAAATGAGCAGTTCTTC
TRBV5-1	14	TRBJ2-7	-	TRBD2	CASSRAGEGYEQYF	TGCGCCAGCAGCAGGGCGGGAGAGGGGTACGAGCAGTACTTC
TRBV7-2	17	TRBJ1-2	-	TRBD1	CASSLAPGRDSIYGYTF	TGTGCCAGCAGCTTAGCGCCAGGCCGGGACAGCATCTATGGCTACACCTTC
TRBV7-9	13	TRBJ1-2	-	-	CASSRHPNYGYTF	TGTGCCAGCAGCCGACACCCGAACTATGGCTACACCTTC
TRBV6-5	16	TRBJ2-2	-	-	CASSYRIQGSTGELFF	TGTGCCAGCAGTTACAGGATTCAGGGAAGCACCGGGGAGCTGTTTTTT
TRBV9	14	TRBJ2-1	-	TRBD1	CASSGQGASNEQFF	TGTGCCAGCTCCGGACAGGGGGCGAGCAATGAGCAGTTCTTC
TRBV21-1	15	TRBJ2-7	-	-	CASSPRDRKSYEQYF	TGTGCCAGCAGCCCACGGGACAGAAAGAGTTACGAGCAGTACTTC
TRBV5-1	14	TRBJ2-3	-	-	CASSLGGRSDTQYF	TGCGCCAGCAGCTTGGGGGGCCGGTCAGATACGCAGTATTTT
TRBV6-6	13	TRBJ1-1	-	-	CATRQAAWTEAFF	TGTGCCACAAGACAGGCAGCGTGGACTGAAGCTTTCTTT
TRBV10-1	19	TRBJ2-2	once	TRBD2	CASSESLAGGPVNTGELFF	TGCGCCAGCAGTGAGTCGCTAGCGGGAGGGCCGGTGAACACCGGGGAGCTGTTTTTT
TRBV2	12	TRBJ2-5	-	-	CASRTEQETQYF	TGTGCCAGCCGGACAGAACAAGAGACCCAGTACTTC
TRBV4-1	13	TRBJ2-2	-	-	CASSQVSFGELFF	TGCGCCAGCAGCCAAGTCAGTTTCGGGGAGCTGTTTTTT
TRBV5-1	15	TRBJ2-7	-	TRBD2	CASNLALAGGYEQYF	TGCGCCAGCAACTTGGCACTAGCGGGGGGATACGAGCAGTACTTC
TRBV5-1	13	TRBJ1-5	-	-	CASSREINQPQHF	TGCGCCAGCAGCCGCGAAATCAATCAGCCCCAGCATTTT
TRBV19	15	TRBJ2-7	-	TRBD2	CASSTGTSGIYEQYF	TGTGCCAGTAGTACCGGGACTAGCGGGATATACGAGCAGTACTTC
TRBV29-1	16	TRBJ2-3	once	TRBD2	CSLSKGLAGGLDTQYF	TGCAGCCTTTCAAAAGGGCTAGCGGGGGGTCTCGATACGCAGTATTTT
TRBV19	12	TRBJ2-5	-	-	CASSHLQETQYF	TGTGCCAGTAGCCATTTACAGGAGACCCAGTACTTC
TRBV5-1	16	TRBJ1-1	-	-	CASSLSNGGAGTEAFF	TGCGCCAGCAGCTTGAGCAATGGTGGGGCAGGAACTGAAGCTTTCTTT
TRBV5-1	15	TRBJ2-5	-	-	CASSLDGIVVETQYF	TGCGCCAGCAGCTTGGACGGGATTGTCGTTGAGACCCAGTACTTC
TRBV9	15	TRBJ2-1	once	TRBD1	CASSAYGTVYNEQFF	TGTGCCAGCAGCGCCTACGGGACAGTCTACAATGAGCAGTTCTTC
TRBV30	12	TRBJ1-5	-	-	CAWSANYQPQHF	TGTGCCTGGAGTGCAAACTATCAGCCCCAGCATTTT
TRBV6-1	16	TRBJ2-6	-	-	CASSGTTGERANVLTF	TGTGCCAGCAGTGGGACGACAGGCGAGAGGGCCAACGTCCTGACTTTC
TRBV28	14	TRBJ2-1	-	TRBD2	CASSTGGGYNEQFF	TGTGCCAGCAGTACCGGCGGGGGATACAATGAGCAGTTCTTC
TRBV7-2	13	TRBJ2-2	-	-	CASSSAATGELFF	TGTGCCAGCAGCTCGGCGGCCACCGGGGAGCTGTTTTTT
TRBV28	14	TRBJ1-2	-	TRBD1	CASEDSNRGGGYTF	TGTGCCAGCGAGGACTCGAACAGGGGCGGTGGCTACACCTTC
TRBV5-8	13	TRBJ1-1	-	-	CASIRRTYTEAFF	TGTGCCAGCATCAGACGGACTTACACTGAAGCTTTCTTT
TRBV6-1	14	TRBJ2-7	once	-	CASSVRDTDYEQYF	TGTGCCAGCAGCGTCCGGGACACGGACTACGAGCAGTACTTC
TRBV5-1	14	TRBJ1-1	few	-	CASSAGVVDTEAFF	TGCGCCAGCAGCGCAGGGGTTGTGGACACTGAAGCTTTCTTT
TRBV4-1	11	TRBJ2-7	-	-	CASSQAGEQYF	TGCGCCAGCAGCCAAGCGGGAGAGCAGTACTTC
TRBV5-1	15	TRBJ2-5	once	-	CASRLGLRREETQYF	TGCGCCAGCAGGCTGGGACTCCGACGGGAAGAGACCCAGTACTTC
TRBV27	16	TRBJ2-3	-	TRBD2	CASRDIAGGRTDTQYF	TGTGCCAGCAGAGACATAGCGGGGGGGCGTACAGATACGCAGTATTTT
TRBV4-1	13	TRBJ1-2	-	TRBD1	CASSQTGAYGYTF	TGCGCCAGCAGCCAGACAGGGGCCTATGGCTACACCTTC
TRBV7-8	15	TRBJ1-5	-	TRBD1	CASRETGQFNQPQHF	TGTGCCAGCAGAGAAACGGGACAGTTCAATCAGCCCCAGCATTTT
TRBV6-1	13	TRBJ1-1	-	TRBD1	CASRGQGGTEAFF	TGTGCCAGCAGGGGACAGGGTGGCACTGAAGCTTTCTTT
TRBV6-5	14	TRBJ2-3	once	-	CASSWGPLADTQYF	TGTGCCAGCAGTTGGGGGCCGTTGGCAGATACGCAGTATTTT
TRBV14	14	TRBJ2-7	-	-	CASSASGQGYEQYF	TGTGCCAGCAGCGCATCAGGGCAGGGCTACGAGCAGTACTTC
TRBV7-9	16	TRBJ1-1	-	-	CASSSEAGLLNTEAFF	TGTGCCAGCAGCTCCGAAGCGGGGCTGCTGAACACTGAAGCTTTCTTT